This T cell receptor (beta chain) emerged from a study of response to subunit inactivated influenza vaccine. Whole-study results and caveats: It was suggested by the authors that few new T cells are recruited by each seasonal influenza vaccination.

The CDR3 is 13 amino acids. Germline V gene sequence: CDR1 MGHRA, CDR2 YSYEKL. V lost 4 bases and J lost 4, with 9 bases in between. Using its own MiXCR run on the RT-PCR reads, TCRdb lists one record per CDR3 protein. The sample lists about 520,000 distinct CDR3 sequences, approximately 6.9% seen once, with around 14% in the top ten. There are many counts of this clonotype. No antigen is known for it. The sample consisted of PBMCs from blood, taken roughly 24 months after vaccination. The chain links TRBV4-1 to TRBJ2-3; D gene ambiguous. This sequence originates from a man between 45 and 75 years old who received an inactivated influenza vaccine. This chain's CDR3 is CASSPRLADTQYF. Written as DNA, the CDR3 is TGCGCCAGCAGCCCAAGATTAGCAGATACGCAGTATTTT.